Listed here are 8 T cell receptor beta chains from one sample, sequenced in a study of T cell responses to AZD1222 COVID-19 vaccine. Sequencing used immunoSEQ multiplex PCR; TCRdb keeps in-frame clones, though not all of them. The table lists approximately 170,000 clones, approximately 89% of them singletons. The specimen comprised peripheral blood, sampled on day 0 of AZD1222 vaccination. These receptor sequences come from an adult in good health.

The rearrangement uses TRBV11-2 and TRBJ2-7, with 10 bases fitting TRBD2. Germline trimming cut 2 bases from V and 7 bases from J; bases unmatched to any gene: 8. CDR1 SGHAT and CDR2 FQNNGV come from the germline V gene. The CDR3 is made up of 15 amino acids. CDR3 region: CASSLILAGKGEQYF. CDR3 nucleotide sequence: TGTGCCAGCAGCTTAATACTAGCGGGAAAGGGTGAGCAGTACTTC.

The chain is built from TRBV6-1 and TRBJ2-7; 13 bases are shared with TRBD2. Germline V CDR1 and CDR2: MNHNS, SASEGT. The trim removed 3 bases at V and 5 bases at J, leaving 7 bases unmatched. The CDR3 runs 16 residues. In DNA, the CDR3 is TGTGCCAGCAGTGACCCCGGGACTAGCGGGACAGACGAGCAGTACTTC. This gives the protein CASSDPGTSGTDEQYF.

The chain links TRBV2 to TRBJ2-1, with a weak D call TRBD1 (6 bases). Germline assignment: CDR1 SNHLY and CDR2 FYNNEI. The CDR3 consists of 15 residues. The V gene lost 4 bases and the J gene lost 0 bases, with 10 bases spanning the gap. In DNA form, the CDR3 reads TGTGCCAGCAGTGCCCTAGGGGGCTCCTACAATGAGCAGTTCTTC. Protein sequence: CASSALGGSYNEQFF.

V is TRBV7-9 and J is TRBJ1-1; 7 positions match TRBD1. Germline V gene sequence: CDR1 SEHNR, CDR2 FQNEAQ (reference sequence). CDR3 size: 15 residues. Trimming cost V 5 bases and J 1 base; bases outside gene matches: 7. Here the CDR3 DNA reads TGTGCCAGCAGCCCGCGGGACAGATCGAACACTGAAGCTTTCTTT. It encodes CASSPRDRSNTEAFF.

J is TRBJ1-1 and V is TRBV28, with 7 bases matching TRBD1. Unmatched junction bases numbered 11, after V lost 4 bases and J lost 3 bases. Germline CDR1 reads MDHEN; CDR2 reads SYDVKM. The CDR3 extends over 16 amino acids. CDR3 residues: CASSSPWGQIYTEAFF. The CDR3 bases are TGTGCCAGCAGTTCCCCTTGGGGACAGATTTACACTGAAGCTTTCTTT.

The chain employs TRBV6-5 and TRBJ2-7; D is tentatively TRBD1 or TRBD2 (5 bases each). Trimming took 8 bases from V and 9 from J, leaving 26 bases between them. Germline V CDR1 and CDR2: MNHEY, SVGAGI. The CDR3 spans 15 residues. Written as DNA, the CDR3 is TGTGCCAGCCAAGTGGACGGGACGGAGATGTTTCGGCAGTACTTC. Translated, it gives CASQVDGTEMFRQYF.

The J gene is TRBJ2-1, the V gene TRBV28; D gene uncertain. Germline CDR1 and CDR2: MDHEN and SYDVKM. V was cut by 1 base and J by 0 bases, with 10 bases left in between. This CDR3 region has 16 residues. This CDR3 reads CASSLYYKRSYNEQFF. The CDR3 region has the DNA TGTGCCAGCAGTTTATATTATAAGCGCTCCTACAATGAGCAGTTCTTC.

V gene TRBV28 combines with J gene TRBJ2-7, with 14 bases identical to TRBD2. V gave up 7 bases and J gave up 6 bases; unmatched junction bases: 5. Germline values: CDR1 MDHEN, CDR2 SYDVKM. The CDR3 runs to 14 residues. Written as DNA, the CDR3 is TGTGCCAGCAAGGGACTAGCGGGAGTTATCGAGCAGTACTTC. This codes for CASKGLAGVIEQYF.